This T cell receptor beta chain was observed in a study of blood T cell repertoires in COVID-19. Per germline, CDR1 SGHDT and CDR2 YYEEEE. The CDR3 totals 15 residues. Trimming at V came to 4 bases and at J to 3 bases, leaving 7 bases not matched to a gene. In the study's own analysis: Estimates of nucleated cell counts were drawn from the amplification of reference gene primers. The assay was immunoSEQ multiplex PCR, and TCRdb's table has in-frame clones only and misses some. The DNA gave D and trimming, while V, J and clone size come from that table. This table has 350,000 to 400,000 clones, 65% to 90% appearing once.

The source material was peripheral blood. This sequence originates from a woman in her sixties with COVID-19, enrolled during active disease. The chain is built from TRBV5-6 and TRBJ2-5, with TRBD2 matching over 9 bases. CDR3 sequence: CASSELAGEEETQYF. The DNA of the CDR3 is TGTGCCAGCAGCGAGTTAGCGGGGGAAGAAGAGACCCAGTACTTC.